This T cell receptor (beta chain) was captured by sequencing in a study of cytomegalovirus exposure and HLA in healthy donors. General study points: It was found in a later analysis that first-cohort TCR clusters tended to co-occur in the 120 validation repertoires. Reports described diagnosis of cytomegalovirus status by the classifier as highly specific and sensitive. Among TCR beta chains, those listed as cytomegalovirus-associated numbered more than 150.

Sequenced by immunoSEQ multiplex PCR; TCRdb stores in-frame clones only, minus some. The sample lists about 150,000 clones, 80% to 90% occurring once. The roughly 120-subject validation cohort, separate from the approximately 640-subject first cohort, included the donors. Points on this clone: Its antigen is still unknown.

Trimming cost V 6 bases and J 2 bases, with 3 bases left between them. The length of the CDR3 is 11 residues. The germline V gene encodes CDR1 SNHLY and CDR2 FYNNEI. Sequenced sample: PBMCs. V gene TRBV2 combines with J gene TRBJ2-3; D is undetermined. The sequence was collected from a woman aged 25 to 39 in good health and CMV-seropositive. The CDR3 reads CASSYTDTQYF. The CDR3 DNA reads TGTGCCAGCAGCTACACAGATACGCAGTATTTT.